This is a list of T cell receptor beta chains from one sample in a study of early T cells in non-severe SARS-CoV-2 infection. TCRdb ran MiXCR on the 5' RACE reads and lists one entry per CDR3 protein. The sample records about 80,000 distinct CDR3 sequences, roughly 12% being singletons. The sample taken for sequencing was whole blood. The receptors come from an adult who was a healthcare worker with PCR-confirmed SARS-CoV-2 infection or an uninfected control (not recorded which). The CDR3 runs from the conserved cysteine through the conserved F or W. Size is omitted from some rows. Given values are once, few, many or a class for expanded clones.

CDR3 length | V gene | clone size | CDR3 protein
13 | TRBV11-2 | - | CASSLWSANEQFF
15 | TRBV3-1 | many | CASSPRTSLNYEQYF
14 | TRBV10-1 | - | CASRAWGNTGELFF
14 | TRBV15 | many | CATSRVSTNEKLFF
13 | TRBV29-1 | - | CSVRRTETYEQYF
14 | TRBV12-5 | - | CASGSGQPNEKLFF
14 | TRBV7-9 | - | CASSQRDLQETQYF
16 | TRBV7-9 | many | CASSPRQGQPTYEQYF
15 | TRBV6-1 | - | CASSVARPGNTEAFF
14 | TRBV6-2/TRBV6-3 | few | CASSRDRGYNEQFF
16 | TRBV7-9 | - | CASSLVTGTKERGQFF
17 | TRBV4-2 | many | CASSRTSGGASYNEQFF
14 | TRBV2 | - | CACLGQGAGNTIYF
12 | TRBV20-1 | - | CSARQGPYEQYF
13 | TRBV12-3/TRBV12-4 | few | CASSFLGTYEQYF
14 | TRBV29-1 | - | CSVPGQGGKNIQYF
16 | TRBV30 | - | CAWSVSGRGWADTQYF
12 | TRBV12-3/TRBV12-4 | few | CASSFSGNEQFF
13 | TRBV11-2 | - | CASLGRSTGELFF
14 | TRBV27 | - | CASSTGGRNSPLHF
16 | TRBV7-7 | - | CASSLSSGLFKDEQYF
14 | TRBV5-1 | few | CASSLGHPTDTQYF
14 | TRBV6-5 | - | CASSYGAAQETQYF
13 | TRBV6-1 | many | CAISTEITYEQYF
14 | TRBV3-1 | many | CASSPRQGADEAFF
14 | TRBV25-1 | few | CASSETSPGNTIYF
18 | TRBV3-1 | many | CASSHFEGASSYNSPLHF
13 | TRBV9 | many | CASSPHISTEAFF
13 | TRBV6-6 | few | CASSRQTNTEAFF
14 | TRBV7-9 | - | CASTKWLVTDTQYF
14 | TRBV7-2 | many | CASSLEGLYNEQFF
14 | TRBV7-2 | many | CASSSQGVREKLFF
14 | TRBV12-3/TRBV12-4 | few | CASTRMGGYTEAFF
16 | TRBV6-1 | few | CASSGRDSKFDQPQHF
17 | TRBV30 | few | CAWSTRVGWGGGTEAFF
17 | TRBV9 | once | CASSGKTSGTRYNEQFF
15 | TRBV25-1 | many | CASSGEDRGAYEQYF
14 | TRBV12-3/TRBV12-4 | many | CASSFRTDSEKLFF
18 | TRBV27 | - | CASSFKVFGRVSNQPQHF
13 | TRBV5-1 | few | CASSYGIDYEQYF
15 | TRBV11-2 | - | CASSLGAGYNQPQHF
13 | TRBV5-4 | many | CASSLEVQFEQYF
15 | TRBV10-3 | - | CAISGLAGTTDTQYF
15 | TRBV5-1 | few | CASSPEGYSNQPQHF
13 | TRBV7-3 | many | CASSLGQRNEQFF
14 | TRBV6-1 | few | CASEPGGGTGELFF
13 | TRBV10-2 | few | CASSYGTDTEAFF
15 | TRBV10-3 | few | CAIRDRELGTDTQYF
14 | TRBV29-1 | - | CSVERWGGEETQYF
16 | TRBV15 | few | CATSHNPGTATGELFF
13 | TRBV19 | - | CASRASGGNEQFF
15 | TRBV6-1 | many | CASSEFTRSGYEQYF
14 | TRBV9 | few | CASSVDPSGRDWFF
12 | TRBV12-3/TRBV12-4 | many | CASSLKGQGRFF
15 | TRBV12-5 | - | CASGLSLVGNTEAFF
13 | TRBV24-1 | - | CATSGRATDTQYF
16 | TRBV7-6 | - | CASSLVASGGSYEQYF
17 | TRBV12-3/TRBV12-4 | many | CASSSSFVTGDHYEQYF
13 | TRBV10-2 | many | CASSLDRPTEAFF
16 | TRBV28 | - | CASSLGRGRNTGELFF